One and the same sample provided the 30 T cell receptor beta chains below, sequenced in a study of response to subunit inactivated influenza vaccine. TCRdb reprocessed the RT-PCR reads with MiXCR, giving one entry per CDR3 protein. The data contain about 190,000 distinct CDR3 sequences, over 13% of them singletons. This specimen was CD8+ T cells sorted from PBMCs, taken approximately 5 days after vaccination. Receptors were obtained from a man aged 50-59 years who received an inactivated influenza vaccine.

The CDR3 sequence is CASSEEHLQETQYF. As DNA, the CDR3 is TGTGCCAGCAGTGAAGAGCACCTTCAAGAGACCCAGTACTTC. The rearrangement links TRBV2 to TRBJ2-5; no clear D. This CDR3 has 14 amino acids. V gave up 1 base and J gave up 2 bases, with 8 bases separating them. CDR1 and CDR2 from the germline V gene are SNHLY and FYNNEI.

This clonotype appeared a few times. This chain uses TRBV12-3 or TRBV12-4 with TRBJ2-1; 10 bases agree with TRBD2. After removal of 5 bases from V and 7 bases from J, the junction contained 5 bases not matched to a gene. The CDR3 contains 14 residues. The CDR3 is CASSAAGLANEQFF. The CDR3 DNA is TGTGCCAGCAGTGCCGCGGGACTAGCGAATGAGCAGTTCTTC.

Only a few counts were recorded for this clonotype. The V and J genes are TRBV3-1 and TRBJ2-4; the D is unclear. CDR1 is LGHDT and CDR2 is YNNKEL in the germline V gene (reference sequence). The CDR3 covers 15 residues. V lost 0 bases, J lost 0 bases, and 6 bases lay in between. CDR3 sequence reads: CASSQDVLAKNIQYF. The CDR3 DNA sequence: TGTGCCAGCAGCCAAGACGTGTTAGCCAAAAACATTCAGTACTTC.

This clonotype was seen a few times. The chain links TRBV10-3 to TRBJ2-1; a possible D gene is TRBD1 (5 bases). The germline gives CDR1 ENHRY, CDR2 SYGVKD. Trimming stripped 10 bases from V and 3 bases from J, with 13 bases between. The CDR3 is 13 amino acids. CDR3 nucleotide sequence: TGTGCCACCCTCCCGACAGACTACAATGAGCAGTTCTTC. Protein: CATLPTDYNEQFF.

This clonotype was found a few times. This chain joins TRBV5-1 and TRBJ2-7; D may correspond to TRBD1 or TRBD2 (5 bases each). V was clipped by 1 base and J by 0 bases, with 11 bases between them. The CDR3 covers 15 residues. Germline V gene lookup returns CDR1 SGHRS and CDR2 YFSETQ. CDR3 in DNA: TGCGCCAGCAGCTTGATCCCAGGGAGCTCCTACGAGCAGTACTTC. It codes for CASSLIPGSSYEQYF.

The sample holds one count of this clonotype. The chain recombines TRBV12-3 or TRBV12-4 with TRBJ1-1; possible D gene TRBD1, 6 bases. The CDR3 is 14 amino acids. The germline V and J ends were trimmed by 5 bases and 7 bases, with 17 bases remaining between them. The CDR3 bases are TGTGCCAGCAGTCCGAGCAGGGGATACAATGAAGCTTTCTTT. Translating gives CASSPSRGYNEAFF.

This rearrangement joins TRBV12-3 or TRBV12-4 to TRBJ1-1, with D possibly matching TRBD1 (5 bases). The CDR3 covers 15 residues. V dropped 3 bases and J dropped 1 base, with 12 bases sitting between them. This chain's CDR3 is CASSFVIGTNTEAFF. CDR3 bases: TGTGCCAGCAGTTTCGTAATAGGGACGAACACTGAAGCTTTCTTT.

In its sample, this clonotype was seen many times. This chain links TRBV20-1 with TRBJ2-1, with 9 bases fitting TRBD2. The CDR3 is made up of 16 amino acids. Germline CDR1 reads DFQATT; CDR2 reads SNEGSKA (reference sequence). The junction had 3 bases not matched to a gene; V was cut back by 0 bases and J by 0 bases. CDR3 sequence (DNA): TGCAGTGCTAGAGAAGTAGCGGGAGACTCCTACAATGAGCAGTTCTTC. Protein: CSAREVAGDSYNEQFF.

The chain carries TRBV4-1 and TRBJ1-2; the D is unclear. Germline V gene lookup returns CDR1 MGHRA and CDR2 YSYEKL. The CDR3 is made up of 13 amino acids. V lost 1 base and J 3 bases, leaving 6 bases between the germline ends. DNA for the CDR3: TGCGCCAGCAGCCAAGGGGCAGACTATGGCTACACCTTC. It specifies CASSQGADYGYTF.

The chain links TRBV12-3 or TRBV12-4 to TRBJ2-2; D is ambiguous. The CDR3 has 16 amino acids. Deletions cut 6 bases from V and 1 base from J, with 15 bases between. In DNA, the CDR3 is TGTGCCAGCAGCTATAGCCGAGTAGGGAACACCGGGGAGCTGTTTTTT. Amino acid sequence: CASSYSRVGNTGELFF.

The chain carries TRBV12-3 or TRBV12-4 and TRBJ2-1; 7 bases agree with TRBD2. The CDR3 contains 16 residues. With 2 bases clipped from V and 3 bases from J, the junction kept 7 bases outside the gene matches. The CDR3 nucleotides read TGTGCCAGCAGTTTATGGGGCGGGGGAGTCTACAATGAGCAGTTCTTC. Amino acids: CASSLWGGGVYNEQFF.

This clonotype is large by share. In DNA form, the CDR3 reads TGTGCCAGCCAGGCCGGGACAGGGGCCGAGAATGAGCAGTTCTTC. Residues: CASQAGTGAENEQFF. The chain recombines TRBV28 with TRBJ2-1; 10 nucleotides line up with TRBD1. This CDR3 has 15 amino acids. The V gene end was trimmed by 8 bases and the J gene end by 7 bases; junction bases not matched to a gene: 11. Germline lookup yields CDR1 MDHEN and CDR2 SYDVKM.

The chain employs TRBV4-3 and TRBJ2-7; TRBD1 matches 7 bases. Looked up from germline, CDR1 is LGHNA and CDR2 is YSLEER. There are 14 residues in the CDR3. The junction had 7 bases not matched to a gene; V was cut back by 4 bases and J by 4 bases. The CDR3 loop reads CASSPTTGEYEQYF. The CDR3 bases are TGCGCCAGCAGCCCGACAACAGGGGAATACGAGCAGTACTTC.

The chain has TRBV6-1 and TRBJ2-7, with TRBD1 matching 8 bases. There are 15 residues in the CDR3. The germline V gene has CDR1 MNHNS and CDR2 SASEGT. The V gene end was trimmed by 0 bases and the J gene end by 4 bases; junction bases not matched to a gene: 5. CDR3 DNA: TGTGCCAGCAGTGAAGCTGGCAGGGGGCTGTACGAGCAGTACTTC. Translating gives CASSEAGRGLYEQYF.

This clonotype was detected only a few times. Relative to the germline gene, one junction end is altered; a read error may explain this. The chain links TRBV20-1 to TRBJ2-1; D gene ambiguous. The CDR3 is 16 residues long. CDR1 DFQATT and CDR2 SNEGSKA come from the germline V gene (reference sequence). The CDR3 region is CCARDNSRSSYNEQFF. DNA of the CDR3: TGCTGTGCTAGAGATAACTCGCGCAGCTCCTACAATGAGCAGTTCTTC.

This CDR3 is CASSSHGNRGTYEQYF. The CDR3, as DNA: TGTGCCAGCAGCTCCCACGGGAACAGGGGTACCTACGAGCAGTACTTC. The chain carries TRBV9 and TRBJ2-7, with 7 bases identical to TRBD1. After removal of 4 bases from V and 2 bases from J, the junction contained 12 bases not matched to a gene. CDR1 SGDLS and CDR2 YYNGEE come from the germline V gene. The CDR3 runs to 16 residues.

This chain joins TRBV4-3 and TRBJ1-4; D is undetermined. The CDR3 totals 14 residues. Germline-derived CDR1 and CDR2 are LGHNA and YSLEER. The V and J ends lost 1 base and 5 bases respectively, with 8 bases between them. The CDR3 nucleotides read TGCGCCAGCAGCCAAGGGTTTTCGAATGAAAAACTGTTTTTT. This encodes CASSQGFSNEKLFF.

This clonotype was detected only a few times. The chain links TRBV5-1 to TRBJ2-3; D uncertain. Germline lookup yields CDR1 SGHRS and CDR2 YFSETQ. This CDR3 region has 16 residues. V gave up 0 bases and J gave up 6 bases, with 17 bases separating them. CDR3 amino acids: CASSLVGITHTDTQYF. CDR3 DNA sequence: TGCGCCAGCAGCTTGGTTGGAATCACCCACACGGATACGCAGTATTTT.

The chain uses TRBV28 and TRBJ1-2; 8 positions match TRBD1. CDR1 and CDR2 from the germline V gene are MDHEN and SYDVKM. V lost 1 base to trimming and J lost 7 bases; unmatched junction nucleotides: 8. The length of the CDR3 is 15 residues. The CDR3 DNA reads as TGTGCCAGCAGTTTATATCAGGGGGCCTATGCTGGCTACACCTTC. Encoded protein: CASSLYQGAYAGYTF.

V usage is TRBV6-2 or TRBV6-3 and J usage is TRBJ2-1; TRBD2 aligns across 13 bases. This CDR3 spans 14 amino acids. The V gene end was trimmed by 5 bases and the J gene end by 8 bases; junction bases not matched to a gene: 3. The germline gives CDR1 MNHEY, CDR2 SVGEGT. The CDR3 bases are TGTGCCAGCAGTAGGACTAGCGGGGGAGATGAGCAGTTCTTC. Protein product: CASSRTSGGDEQFF.

This clonotype occurred many times. This chain uses TRBV3-1 with TRBJ2-1; 10 bases map to TRBD2. CDR1 is LGHDT and CDR2 is YNNKEL in the germline V gene (reference sequence). V lost 6 bases, J lost 5 bases, and 10 bases stayed unmatched. The CDR3 length is 16 residues. In nucleotides, the CDR3 is TGTGCCAGCAGGCTTGCCGGGACTAGCGACGACAATGAGCAGTTCTTC. It codes for CASRLAGTSDDNEQFF.

In the case of this clonotype: At one boundary the junction diverges from the germline segment, which might be a read error. V is TRBV4-1 and J is TRBJ2-7, with D possibly being TRBD1 or TRBD2 (5 bases each). Germline V gene data show CDR1 as MGHRA and CDR2 as YSYEKL. CDR3 length: 13 residues. DNA of the CDR3: TGTGCCAGCAGCCCGGGGCAGCTCTACGAGCAGTACTTC. Translation gives CASSPGQLYEQYF.

This clonotype was observed a few times. CDR3 coding DNA: TGTGCCAGTTCTCAGGGGGACGGGGAGACCCAGTACTTC. It yields the protein CASSQGDGETQYF. The V call is TRBV12-3 or TRBV12-4, the J call TRBJ2-5; 7 nucleotides align to TRBD1. This CDR3 has 13 residues. V shed 9 bases, J shed 5 bases, and the junction held 9 bases outside the gene matches.

Here the CDR3 DNA reads TGTGCCAGCAGCCCACGACTGAATACGCAGTATTTT. Encoded protein: CASSPRLNTQYF. The genes are TRBV7-9 and TRBJ2-3; D is unresolved. Germline V lookup: CDR1 SEHNR, CDR2 FQNEAQ (reference sequence). Trimming removed 5 bases at V and 7 bases at J, with 10 bases between. CDR3 length equals 12 residues.

The CDR3 nucleotides are TGTGCCAGCAGCTTAACAGGGTATGGTCAGCCCCAGCATTTT. Protein: CASSLTGYGQPQHF. V usage is TRBV7-9 and J usage is TRBJ1-5; D possibly corresponds to TRBD1 (6 bases). The CDR3 loop spans 14 amino acids. In germline, CDR1 is SEHNR, CDR2 FQNEAQ (reference sequence). V gave up 2 bases and J gave up 6 bases, with 11 bases separating them.

The V call is TRBV7-6, the J call TRBJ2-5; D is unclear. Germline CDR1 is SGHVS and CDR2 is FNYEAQ. V dropped 1 base and J dropped 1 base, with 10 bases sitting between them. The length of the CDR3 is 15 residues. CDR3 in DNA: TGTGCCAGCAGCTTAGTGTTTTTCGGCCAAGAGACCCAGTACTTC. It specifies CASSLVFFGQETQYF.

This clonotype was found a few times. The rearrangement uses TRBV27 and TRBJ2-5; the D gene is possibly TRBD2 (5 bases). The CDR3 spans 11 residues. The germline gives CDR1 MNHEY, CDR2 SMNVEV (reference sequence). Between the trimmed V and J ends, which lost 7 bases and 9 bases, there was a span of 12 bases. DNA of the CDR3: TGTGCCAGCATGTTCGGGAAGTCCCAGTACTTC. Encoded protein: CASMFGKSQYF.

This clonotype was seen a few times. In DNA, the CDR3 is TGTGCCAGCAGCTCCGGGATAAGACCTAGCACAGATACGCAGTATTTT. Residues: CASSSGIRPSTDTQYF. This rearrangement joins TRBV11-2 to TRBJ2-3; a weak D match, TRBD2 (5 bases). V gave up 4 bases and J gave up 0 bases, with 14 bases separating them. CDR3 size: 16 residues. CDR1 SGHAT and CDR2 FQNNGV come from the germline V gene.

The V and J genes are TRBV3-1 and TRBJ2-1; TRBD2 matches at 10 bases. This CDR3 region has 19 residues. The germline CDR1 and CDR2 sequences are LGHDT and YNNKEL (reference sequence). V lost 5 bases, J lost 3 bases, and 16 bases stayed unmatched. The CDR3 bases are TGTGCCAGCAGCGTACCCCTCCGGACTAGCGGAGACCACTACAATGAGCAGTTCTTC. Its translation is CASSVPLRTSGDHYNEQFF.

V is TRBV4-2 and J is TRBJ2-7, with 9 positions matching TRBD2. The CDR3 covers 16 residues. With V trimmed by 4 bases and J by 2 bases, 9 bases remained unmatched. Germline V lookup: CDR1 LGHNA, CDR2 YNFKEQ. Written as DNA, the CDR3 is TGTGCCAGCAGCCGATTCAGCGGGGGGACTGCCTACGAGCAGTACTTC. This translates into CASSRFSGGTAYEQYF.